These T cell receptor beta chains were read from a single sample in a study of shared clonotypes between healthy human individuals. This table comes from immunoSEQ multiplex PCR, and its TCRdb copy is limited to in-frame clones, with some not included. Of roughly 1,000,000 clones detected, around 78% appear once; the ten largest clones hold roughly 0.61%. Sequences were obtained from memory CD4+ T cells from PBMCs. These TCRs come from a man between 18 and 29 years old in good health. Some clones in this sample may be carry-over from other donors' samples. Both conserved end residues are part of each CDR3. The D gene is left open where the match is weak. Clone size appears in some rows only: once, few, many, or a class for an expanded clone.

d_call clone_size j_call v_call cdr3_nt cdr3_aa
NA once TRBJ2-4 TRBV6-6 TGTGCCAGCAGAACATGGGGCCAAAACATTCAGTACTTC CASRTWGQNIQYF
NA NA TRBJ1-1 TRBV12-5 TGTGCTAGTGGTGGGCGGATCGGGGTCACTGAAGCTTTCTTT CASGGRIGVTEAFF
NA NA TRBJ1-3 TRBV4-2 TGTGCCAGCAGCCAAGCCACTTGGATGTCGACTGGAAACACCATATATTTT CASSQATWMSTGNTIYF
TRBD1 few TRBJ1-4 TRBV2 TGTGCCAGCAGGGCTGGACAGGGAGATCCTAATGAAAAACTGTTTTTT CASRAGQGDPNEKLFF
NA NA TRBJ2-7 TRBV28 TGTGCCAGCAGTTTCCCCGGGGGGCTCTCCTACGAGCAGTACTTC CASSFPGGLSYEQYF
TRBD2 few TRBJ2-2 TRBV30 TGTGCCTGGAGTGAACTGGGACTAGCGGGAAATGGTCAGCTGTTTTTT CAWSELGLAGNGQLFF
NA NA TRBJ2-2 TRBV9 TGTGCCAGCAGTTGGGGGCGCGGGTACGCCGGGGAGCTGTTTTTT CASSWGRGYAGELFF
NA many TRBJ1-2 TRBV10-3 TGTGCCATCAGTGAGTCGAGAGAATATGGCTACACCTTC CAISESREYGYTF
TRBD1 NA TRBJ1-3 TRBV28 TGTGCCAGCAGTTTAAAACAGGGGGCCACCCTAGGAAACACCATATATTTT CASSLKQGATLGNTIYF
NA NA TRBJ2-5 TRBV18 TGTGCCAGCTCACCGCAGGACACAGGTTACCGTCAAGAGACCCAGTACTTC CASSPQDTGYRQETQYF
NA NA TRBJ1-1 TRBV2 TGTGCCAGCAGTGAAGCGCTTCAGGTTTTAACTGAAGCTTTCTTT CASSEALQVLTEAFF
TRBD1 NA TRBJ1-3 TRBV7-2 TGTGCCAGCAGCTTAGTCAGGGGGGACACCATATATTTT CASSLVRGDTIYF
TRBD1 NA TRBJ1-1 TRBV29-1 TGCAGCGTTGCAGGGGCAGGGGGTGAAGCTTTCTTT CSVAGAGGEAFF
NA NA TRBJ1-1 TRBV18 TGTGCCAGCTCACTATCGATGGACAGAGCGAACACTGAAGCTTTCTTT CASSLSMDRANTEAFF
NA NA TRBJ1-1 TRBV7-3 TGTGCCAGCAGCTTTGAGAGGGGAAGCGACGCTTTCTTT CASSFERGSDAFF
NA NA TRBJ1-1 TRBV6-5 TGTGCCAGCAGTTCCCACCCGGACGGTGAAGCTTTCTTT CASSSHPDGEAFF
NA once TRBJ2-7 TRBV20-1 TGCAGTGCTGGTCCGATCGACGAGCAGTACTTC CSAGPIDEQYF
NA once TRBJ2-5 TRBV30 TGTGCCTGGACCCCCCTCCCAGAGACCCAGTACTTC CAWTPLPETQYF
NA few TRBJ2-2 TRBV19 TGTGCCACAGGACAGCCCTTGGCGAACACCGGGGAGCTGTTTTTT CATGQPLANTGELFF
NA NA TRBJ2-1 TRBV28 TGTGCCATCGGACCAATCAATGAGCAGTTCTTC CAIGPINEQFF
NA NA TRBJ2-2 TRBV7-6 TGTGCCAGCAGCTTTCTTAACACCGGGGAGCTGTTTTTT CASSFLNTGELFF
NA few TRBJ2-5 TRBV7-6 TGTGCCAGCAGCTCCCCCCCGGGACACCATCCCGGGGAGACCCAGTACTTC CASSSPPGHHPGETQYF
NA few TRBJ2-5 TRBV18 TGTGCCAGCTCACCAGAAGGGGGGGAAGAGACCCAGTACTTC CASSPEGGEETQYF
NA once TRBJ1-2 TRBV6-5 TGTGCCAGCAGTTACTCACCCAACTATGGCTACACCTTC CASSYSPNYGYTF
TRBD1 NA TRBJ2-5 TRBV7-2 TGTGCCAGCAGCCGACAGGGTGGAGAGACCCAGTACTTC CASSRQGGETQYF
NA NA TRBJ2-3 TRBV9 TGTGCCAGCAGCGTAGGGTCGGGGGATACGCAGTATTTT CASSVGSGDTQYF